A selection of T cell receptor beta chains follows, all from one sample in a study of control samples from healthy donors and cancer patients. The table came from immunoSEQ multiplex PCR; TCRdb's copy has only in-frame clones and leaves some out. This table holds tens of thousands of clones, approximately 90% found once. The sample comprised PBMCs. Receptors were obtained from a man aged 25 to 45 with colorectal cancer. Both conserved end residues are part of each CDR3. A D gene is named only where the DNA matches it firmly. Size values are once, few and many counts, or a class for expanded clones, and some rows have none.

CDR3 length: 14
D gene: -
J gene: TRBJ2-5
clone size: once
V gene: TRBV4-3
CDR3 DNA: TGCGCCAGCAGCCAAGATCCCAGAGGAGAGACCCAGTACTTC
CDR3 protein: CASSQDPRGETQYF

CDR3 length: 17
D gene: -
J gene: TRBJ2-7
clone size: -
V gene: TRBV7-9
CDR3 DNA: TGTGCCAGCAGTTTAGCGGACTCGACCCAAGGTTGGTACGAGCAGTACTTC
CDR3 protein: CASSLADSTQGWYEQYF

CDR3 length: 13
D gene: -
J gene: TRBJ2-5
clone size: -
V gene: TRBV7-2
CDR3 DNA: TGTGCCAGCAGCTCATCCTTAAGGAGACCCCAGTACTTC
CDR3 protein: CASSSSLRRPQYF

CDR3 length: 17
D gene: TRBD1
J gene: TRBJ2-3
clone size: few
V gene: TRBV24-1
CDR3 DNA: TGTGCCACCAGTGACCCCCGCCGGGACAGTATAACAGATACGCAGTATTTT
CDR3 protein: CATSDPRRDSITDTQYF

CDR3 length: 13
D gene: -
J gene: TRBJ1-2
clone size: once
V gene: TRBV7-2
CDR3 DNA: TGTGCCAGCAGCTTAGGGCCGGCAATAGGCTACACCTTC
CDR3 protein: CASSLGPAIGYTF

CDR3 length: 14
D gene: -
J gene: TRBJ2-2
clone size: -
V gene: TRBV4-3
CDR3 DNA: TGCGCCAGCAGCCAACAGGATCGCACCGGGGAGCTGTTTTTT
CDR3 protein: CASSQQDRTGELFF

CDR3 length: 14
D gene: -
J gene: TRBJ2-1
clone size: -
V gene: TRBV7-6
CDR3 DNA: TGTGCCAGCAGCCAGGGGTTCTCAACAGATGAGCAGTTCTTC
CDR3 protein: CASSQGFSTDEQFF

CDR3 length: 15
D gene: -
J gene: TRBJ1-6
clone size: -
V gene: TRBV3-1/TRBV3-2
CDR3 DNA: TGTGCCAGCAGCCAAGCTCGGGGCGAGAGTTCACCCCTCCACTTT
CDR3 protein: CASSQARGESSPLHF

CDR3 length: 14
D gene: -
J gene: TRBJ1-3
clone size: -
V gene: TRBV19
CDR3 DNA: TGTGCCAGTAGTATACTGGTAACTGGAAACACCATATATTTT
CDR3 protein: CASSILVTGNTIYF

CDR3 length: 13
D gene: -
J gene: TRBJ2-2
clone size: -
V gene: TRBV9
CDR3 DNA: TGTGCCAGCAGCGTAGTGAGGGACGGGGAGCTGTTTTTT
CDR3 protein: CASSVVRDGELFF

CDR3 length: 17
D gene: TRBD2
J gene: TRBJ2-3
clone size: -
V gene: TRBV15
CDR3 DNA: TGTGCCACCAGCAGAGATATGGGCGGGGGGGCCTTAGATACGCAGTATTTT
CDR3 protein: CATSRDMGGGALDTQYF

CDR3 length: 13
D gene: -
J gene: TRBJ1-4
clone size: -
V gene: TRBV10-3
CDR3 DNA: TGTGCCATCGGGGCAGGGGCTAATGAAAAACTGTTTTTT
CDR3 protein: CAIGAGANEKLFF

CDR3 length: 15
D gene: TRBD1
J gene: TRBJ1-1
clone size: -
V gene: TRBV9
CDR3 DNA: TGTGCCAGCAGCGAAACGACAGGGTTTGACACTGAAGCTTTCTTT
CDR3 protein: CASSETTGFDTEAFF

CDR3 length: 15
D gene: TRBD2
J gene: TRBJ2-2
clone size: -
V gene: TRBV7-7
CDR3 DNA: TGTGCTAGCAGCTTATTGCGGGGGGACACCGGGGAGCTGTTTTTT
CDR3 protein: CASSLLRGDTGELFF